This is a list of T cell receptor beta chains from one sample in a study of shared clonotypes between healthy human individuals. The method was immunoSEQ multiplex PCR; TCRdb's version includes in-frame clones alone and lacks a portion of them. The data show more than 1,200,000 clones, 97% to 99% seen once. Material: naive CD4+ T cells sorted from blood. The receptors come from a young man in good health. Both conserved end residues are part of each CDR3. The D gene is left open where the match is weak. The listing skips clone size in some rows; elsewhere it reads once, few, many or a size class.

D,size,length,V,J,CDR3,DNA
.,.,13,TRBV27,TRBJ1-2,CASSFRQASGYTF,TGTGCCAGCAGTTTTCGTCAGGCAAGCGGCTACACCTTC
.,.,14,TRBV5-1,TRBJ2-2,CASSLVGVTGELFF,TGCGCCAGCAGCTTGGTGGGTGTTACCGGGGAGCTGTTTTTT
.,few,14,TRBV19,TRBJ1-2,CASTSTPPNYGYTF,TGTGCCAGTACCTCGACACCACCTAACTATGGCTACACCTTC
TRBD1,.,16,TRBV28,TRBJ2-6,CASRNYRGSGANVLTF,TGTGCCAGCAGAAATTACAGGGGCTCTGGGGCCAACGTCCTGACTTTC
.,.,12,TRBV5-1,TRBJ2-5,CASSFPQETQYF,TGCGCCAGCAGCTTTCCCCAAGAGACCCAGTACTTC
TRBD2,.,18,TRBV7-9,TRBJ2-2,CASSSGTSGSRNTGELFF,TGTGCCAGCAGCTCCGGGACTAGCGGGAGTAGGAACACCGGGGAGCTGTTTTTT
TRBD2,.,16,TRBV9,TRBJ2-3,CASSVLVGGGTDTQYF,TGTGCCAGCAGCGTTCTAGTGGGAGGGGGCACAGATACGCAGTATTTT
.,.,13,TRBV11-3,TRBJ2-2,CASSLQGSGELFF,TGTGCCAGCAGCCTACAGGGTTCCGGGGAGCTGTTTTTT
TRBD1,.,15,TRBV7-3,TRBJ2-1,CASSPRGQGANEQFF,TGTGCCAGCAGCCCCAGGGGACAGGGGGCTAATGAGCAGTTCTTC
.,.,12,TRBV27,TRBJ2-3,CASSLSIDTQYF,TGTGCCAGCAGTTTATCGATAGATACGCAGTATTTT
.,.,14,TRBV16,TRBJ2-7,CASSPWVTPREQYF,TGTGCCAGCAGCCCCTGGGTGACCCCGCGGGAGCAGTACTTC
TRBD2,.,17,TRBV18,TRBJ2-2,CASSRMQRGANTGELFF,TGTGCCAGCTCACGTATGCAGCGGGGCGCGAACACCGGGGAGCTGTTTTTT
.,.,12,TRBV18,TRBJ2-7,CASSLSGYEQYF,TGTGCCAGCTCACTATCGGGCTACGAGCAGTACTTC
TRBD1,.,14,TRBV5-1,TRBJ1-2,CASSSGQGAGGYTF,TGCGCCAGCAGCTCGGGACAGGGGGCCGGCGGCTACACCTTC
TRBD2,.,16,TRBV27,TRBJ2-3,CASSFLRTGGPDTQYF,TGTGCCAGCAGTTTCTTAAGAACGGGAGGACCAGATACGCAGTATTTT
.,.,16,TRBV5-1,TRBJ2-1,CASSLGQRSSYNEQFF,TGCGCCAGCAGCTTGGGTCAGCGCTCCTCCTACAATGAGCAGTTCTTC
.,.,15,TRBV28,TRBJ1-2,CASSLRQNRAYGYTF,TGTGCCAGCAGTCTGAGACAGAATCGTGCCTATGGCTACACCTTC
.,.,16,TRBV11-1,TRBJ2-1,CASAPTALRSYNEQFF,TGTGCCTCAGCCCCGACGGCTCTCCGGTCCTACAATGAGCAGTTCTTC
.,once,15,TRBV28,TRBJ2-7,CASSLRGDIPYEQYF,TGTGCCAGCAGTTTACGAGGGGACATCCCCTACGAGCAGTACTTC
.,.,12,TRBV15,TRBJ2-7,CATSRAGSAPKF,TGTGCCACCAGCAGAGCTGGGTCGGCCCCCAAATTC
TRBD2,.,15,TRBV6-1,TRBJ2-1,CASSLAGGPYNEQFF,TGTGCCAGCAGTTTAGCGGGAGGCCCCTACAATGAGCAGTTCTTC
TRBD2,.,14,TRBV7-9,TRBJ2-2,CASSLAGGTGELFF,TGTGCCAGCAGCTTAGCGGGAGGGACCGGGGAGCTGTTTTTT
.,.,14,TRBV28,TRBJ2-3,CASSLPGVTDTQYF,TGTGCCAGCAGTTTGCCAGGGGTCACAGATACGCAGTATTTT
TRBD2,.,16,TRBV5-1,TRBJ2-2,CASSLGGTSSTGELFF,TGCGCCAGCAGCTTGGGTGGGACTAGCAGCACCGGGGAGCTGTTTTTT
.,once,13,TRBV5-4,TRBJ2-7,CASSSPSRDEQYF,TGTGCCAGCAGCTCACCCTCCCGGGACGAGCAGTACTTC
.,.,9,TRBV20-1,TRBJ2-1,CSARAAEFF,TGCAGTGCTAGAGCGGCTGAGTTCTTC
.,.,15,TRBV10-3,TRBJ2-7,CAIGGPAESSYEQYF,TGTGCCATCGGGGGTCCAGCGGAAAGCTCCTACGAGCAGTACTTC